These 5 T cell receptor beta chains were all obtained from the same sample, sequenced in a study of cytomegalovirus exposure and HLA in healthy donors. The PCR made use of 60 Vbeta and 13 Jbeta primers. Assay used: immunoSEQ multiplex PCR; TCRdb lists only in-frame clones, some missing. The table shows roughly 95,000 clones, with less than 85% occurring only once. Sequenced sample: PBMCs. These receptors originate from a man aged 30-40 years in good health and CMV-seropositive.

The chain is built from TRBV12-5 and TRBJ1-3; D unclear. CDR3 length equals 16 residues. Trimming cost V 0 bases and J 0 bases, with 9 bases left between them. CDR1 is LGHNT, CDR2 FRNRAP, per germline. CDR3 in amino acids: CASGLVLGSSGNTIYF. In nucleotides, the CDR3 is TGTGCTAGTGGTTTGGTACTGGGCAGCTCTGGAAACACCATATATTTT.

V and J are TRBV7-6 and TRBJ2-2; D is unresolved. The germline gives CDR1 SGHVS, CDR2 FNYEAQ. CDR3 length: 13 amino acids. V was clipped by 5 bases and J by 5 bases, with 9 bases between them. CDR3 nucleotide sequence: TGTGCCAGCAGCCGACATGGGACCGGGGAGCTGTTTTTT. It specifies CASSRHGTGELFF.

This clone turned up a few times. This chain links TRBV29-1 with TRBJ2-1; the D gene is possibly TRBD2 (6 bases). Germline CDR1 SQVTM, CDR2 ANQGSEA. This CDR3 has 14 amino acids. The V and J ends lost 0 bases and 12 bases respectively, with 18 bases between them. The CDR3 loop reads CSVEDPYGGRRQFF. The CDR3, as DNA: TGCAGCGTTGAAGATCCCTACGGGGGACGGAGGCAGTTCTTC.

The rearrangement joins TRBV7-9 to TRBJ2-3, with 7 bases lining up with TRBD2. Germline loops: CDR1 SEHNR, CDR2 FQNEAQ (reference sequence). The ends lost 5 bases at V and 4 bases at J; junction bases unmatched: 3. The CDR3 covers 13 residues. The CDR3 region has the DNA TGTGCCAGCAGCCGTGCGGGGGCAGATACGCAGTATTTT. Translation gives CASSRAGADTQYF.

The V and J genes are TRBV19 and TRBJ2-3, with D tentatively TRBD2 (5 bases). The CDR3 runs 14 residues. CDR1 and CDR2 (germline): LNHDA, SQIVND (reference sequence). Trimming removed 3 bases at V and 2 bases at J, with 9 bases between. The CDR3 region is CASSMRRATDTQYF. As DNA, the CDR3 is TGTGCCAGTAGTATGCGGCGGGCCACAGATACGCAGTATTTT.